Each of the 9 T cell receptor beta chains below was sequenced from the same sample in a study of T cell changes during pregnancy in multiple sclerosis. The protocol was immunoSEQ multiplex PCR, while the TCRdb copy is restricted to in-frame clones and leaves out a portion. Counted here are roughly 93,000 clones, 92% occurring once; the ten biggest clones make up approximately 2.2%. The input for sequencing was peripheral blood, taken after pregnancy. The source is a female donor with multiple sclerosis, enrolled in a pregnancy study.

The chain employs TRBV30 and TRBJ2-3, with 13 nucleotides matching TRBD2. V lost 8 bases and J lost 2; bases outside the gene matches: 1. CDR3 length equals 13 residues. CDR1 is GTSNPN, CDR2 SVGIG, per germline (reference sequence). The CDR3 DNA is TGTGCCGGACTAGCGGGGGTCACAGATACGCAGTATTTT. Amino acids: CAGLAGVTDTQYF.

This clone was counted a single time. V is TRBV6-5 and J is TRBJ1-1; D may be TRBD1 (5 bases). V was cut by 9 bases and J by 0 bases, with 17 bases left in between. In germline, CDR1 is MNHEY, CDR2 SVGAGI. The CDR3 spans 15 residues. The CDR3 region has the DNA TGTGCCAGTACCCGGCGGGGGTCCATGAACACTGAAGCTTTCTTT. Protein sequence: CASTRRGSMNTEAFF.

In this sample, this clone turned up once. The chain joins TRBV14 to TRBJ2-7, with D tentatively TRBD2 (5 bases). The CDR3 totals 15 residues. Trimming pared 0 bases from V and 3 bases from J, leaving 12 bases between. Germline-derived CDR1 and CDR2 are SGHDN and FVKESK. In DNA form, the CDR3 reads TGTGCCAGCAGCCAAGATCACCAGCGGTTCTACGAGCAGTACTTC. It yields the protein CASSQDHQRFYEQYF.

This CDR3 is CASSSTGQGYTF. CDR3 DNA: TGTGCCAGCAGCTCCACAGGGCAAGGCTACACCTTC. The chain has TRBV14 and TRBJ1-2; perhaps TRBD1 as D (6 bases). The CDR3 consists of 12 residues. The V and J ends lost 5 bases and 8 bases respectively, with 12 bases between them. CDR1 is SGHDN and CDR2 is FVKESK in the germline V gene.

The rearrangement uses TRBV19 and TRBJ1-1, with D perhaps matching TRBD1 (5 bases). The CDR3 covers 11 residues. Germline values: CDR1 LNHDA, CDR2 SQIVND (reference sequence). V gave up 6 bases and J gave up 7 bases, with 9 bases separating them. The CDR3 DNA is TGTGCCAGTAGCGCCGGGGGTGAAGCTTTCTTT. Protein sequence: CASSAGGEAFF.

This CDR3 reads CASSYGGSAEAFF. CDR3 in DNA: TGTGCCAGCAGTTACGGGGGCTCGGCTGAAGCTTTCTTT. The rearrangement joins TRBV6-6 to TRBJ1-1; possibly TRBD1 for D (6 bases). V lost 2 bases and J 6 bases, leaving 10 bases between the germline ends. CDR1 and CDR2 from the germline V gene are MNHNY and SVGAGI (reference sequence). The CDR3 is made up of 13 amino acids.

This rearrangement joins TRBV23-1 to TRBJ2-4; 7 nucleotides align to TRBD1. TRBV23-1 is an ORF, and what it does is uncertain. The CDR3 sequence is 15 residues long. V shed 4 bases and J 6 bases; nucleotides not matched to a gene: 9. The CDR3 reads CASSLPGDSPNIQYF. The CDR3 DNA follows: TGCGCCAGCAGTCTCCCAGGGGACAGTCCAAACATTCAGTACTTC.

The chain couples TRBV7-9 to TRBJ2-7; D might be TRBD2 (5 bases). The length of the CDR3 is 14 residues. The ends were cut back, 1 base at V and 5 bases at J, with 12 bases in the middle. Germline CDR1 and CDR2: SEHNR and FQNEAQ (reference sequence). Written as DNA, the CDR3 is TGTGCCAGCAGCTTAGGTGGGGAGCGAAACGAGCAGTACTTC. Translation gives CASSLGGERNEQYF.

This clone occurred once. The CDR3 region has the DNA TGTGCCAGCAGTTACAGGGGGATGAACACTGAAGCTTTCTTT. Its translation is CASSYRGMNTEAFF. This chain uses TRBV6-6 with TRBJ1-1; TRBD1 might be the D (6 bases). Germline CDR1 and CDR2: MNHNY and SVGAGI (reference sequence). V was shortened by 2 bases and J by 0 bases, with 7 bases between the two germline ends. The CDR3 sequence is 14 residues long.